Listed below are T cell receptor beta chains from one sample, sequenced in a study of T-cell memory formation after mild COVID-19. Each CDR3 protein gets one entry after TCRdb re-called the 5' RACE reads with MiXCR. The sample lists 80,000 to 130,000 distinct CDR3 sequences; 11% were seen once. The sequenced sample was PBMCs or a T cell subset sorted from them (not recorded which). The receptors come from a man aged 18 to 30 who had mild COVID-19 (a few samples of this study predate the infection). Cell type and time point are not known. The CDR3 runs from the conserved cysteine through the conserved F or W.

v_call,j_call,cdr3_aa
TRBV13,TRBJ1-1,CASSQQMNTEAFF
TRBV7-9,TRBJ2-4,CASSSSGGVKNIQYF
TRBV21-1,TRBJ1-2,CASSKVGRARPGYTF
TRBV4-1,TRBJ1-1,CASSLQVVGEAFF
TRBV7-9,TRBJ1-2,CASSLAMGANYGYTF
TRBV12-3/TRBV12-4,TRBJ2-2,CASRGGELFF
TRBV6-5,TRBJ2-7,CASSPADYGPYEQYF
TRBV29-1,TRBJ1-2,CSVSGGIGYTF
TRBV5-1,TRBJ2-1,CASSLPLGNEQFF
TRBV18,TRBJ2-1,CASSPRTGDINEQFF
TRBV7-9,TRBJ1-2,CASSLVPPTRDGYTF
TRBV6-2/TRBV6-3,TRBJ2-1,CASSLDGQGADNEQFF
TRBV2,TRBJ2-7,CASSSPQTSYEQYF
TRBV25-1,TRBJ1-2,CASSGPQVDGYTF
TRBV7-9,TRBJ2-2,CASSLDRNTGELFF
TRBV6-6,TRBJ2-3,CASSYVVAAFTDTQYF
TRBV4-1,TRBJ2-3,CASSQDQGPVGDTQYF
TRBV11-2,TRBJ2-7,CASSLDTAYEQYF
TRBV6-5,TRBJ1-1,CASSYSMSGVGTEAFF
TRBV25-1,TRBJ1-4,CASRTKTGGESEKLFF
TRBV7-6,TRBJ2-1,CASSPFGVGTNIYNEQFF
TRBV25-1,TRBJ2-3,CASSESPGLGGGTDTQYF
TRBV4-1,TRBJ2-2,CASSGGPTTGELFF
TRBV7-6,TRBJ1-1,CASSLGTVTEAFF
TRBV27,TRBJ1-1,CASSLSELTEAFF
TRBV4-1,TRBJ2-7,CASSQDWGDEQYF
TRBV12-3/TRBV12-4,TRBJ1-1,CASSFPVSGGANEAFF
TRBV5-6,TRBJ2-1,CASSIAGGFYNEQFF
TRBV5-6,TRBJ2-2,CASSPGPSTGELFF
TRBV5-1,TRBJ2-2,CASSLVSGAAGELFF
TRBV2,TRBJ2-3,CASSDRGSDTQYF
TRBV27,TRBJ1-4,CASSSHPGTANEKLFF
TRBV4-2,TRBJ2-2,CASSQGPGRELFF
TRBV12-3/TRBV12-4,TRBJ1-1,CASSFIPGRQAFF
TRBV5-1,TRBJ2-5,CASSLGGLPRETQYF
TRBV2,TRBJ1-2,CASISQGYGYTF
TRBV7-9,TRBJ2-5,CASSLHGGLKTQYF
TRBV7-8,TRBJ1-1,CASSRTTGGTEAFF
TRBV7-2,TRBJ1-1,CASSQGGQGLQGTEAFF
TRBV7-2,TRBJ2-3,CASSLWTTGTDTQYF
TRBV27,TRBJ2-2,CASTGTDNTGELFF